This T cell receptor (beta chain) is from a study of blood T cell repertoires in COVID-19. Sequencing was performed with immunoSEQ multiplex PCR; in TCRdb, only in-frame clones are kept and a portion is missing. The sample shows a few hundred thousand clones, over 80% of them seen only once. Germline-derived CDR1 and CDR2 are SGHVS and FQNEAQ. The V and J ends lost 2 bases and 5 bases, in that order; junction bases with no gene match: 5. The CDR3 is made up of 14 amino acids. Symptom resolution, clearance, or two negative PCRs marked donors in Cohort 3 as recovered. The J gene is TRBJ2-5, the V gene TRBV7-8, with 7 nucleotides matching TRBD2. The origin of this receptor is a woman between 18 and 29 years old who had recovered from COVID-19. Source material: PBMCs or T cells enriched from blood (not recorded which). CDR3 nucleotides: TGTGCCAGCAGCTTAATCGCGGGAGCCGAGACCCAGTACTTC. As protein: CASSLIAGAETQYF. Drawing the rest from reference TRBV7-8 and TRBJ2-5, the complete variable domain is GAGVSQSPRYKVAKRGQDVALRCDPISGHVSLFWYQQALGQGPEFLTYFQNEAQLDKSGLPSDRFFAERPEGSVSTLKIQRTQQEDSAVYLCASSLIAGAETQYFGPGTRLLVL.